The 18 T cell receptor beta chains below come from one sample, sequenced in a study of beta chain features in type 1 diabetes listed by TCRdb under 2018. Points the paper makes about the study in general: In all four CD4+ subsets, TCRB CDR3 length was moderately but significantly shorter in type 1 diabetes patients.

Their target antigens are unknown. Preparation of the library involved the immunoSEQ multiplex PCR assay. The entire amount of isolated RNA was reverse transcribed using the High Capacity cDNA Reverse Transcription Kit, so the sequenced TCRB transcripts were expressed ones. Entries here come from immuneACCESS through TCRdb and include only in-frame sequences with V and J called. Some clones fail to appear in such tables; in the studies checked, an unresolved V gene covers under half of the shortfall, and the cause of the remainder is unknown. This sample holds around 110,000 clones; approximately 16% were observed only once. The ten largest make up about 2.5% of the sample. Material for sequencing was central memory CD4+ T cells from blood. The receptors originated from a man aged 25-45 years with type 1 diabetes.

This clone was recorded a few times. This chain links TRBV29-1 with TRBJ1-4; no definite D call. The CDR3 runs to 12 residues. CDR1 is SQVTM and CDR2 is ANQGSEA in the germline V gene. V lost 6 bases and J 0 bases, leaving 5 bases between the germline ends. This CDR3 reads CSVTTTNEKLFF. The CDR3 DNA sequence: TGCAGCGTGACCACAACTAATGAAAAACTGTTTTTT.

This clone has just a few counts. V is TRBV5-1 and J is TRBJ2-7, with D possibly TRBD2 on 5 matching bases. CDR1 and CDR2 (germline): SGHRS, YFSETQ. The CDR3 consists of 13 residues. V dropped 4 bases and J dropped 0 bases, with 8 bases sitting between them. The CDR3 region has the DNA TGCGCCAGCAGCGCGGGCCTCTCCTACGAGCAGTACTTC. It specifies CASSAGLSYEQYF.

The rearrangement joins TRBV7-9 to TRBJ1-1; no definite D call. Germline values: CDR1 SEHNR, CDR2 FQNEAQ (reference sequence). CDR3 length equals 13 residues. Trimming left V 3 bases short and J 1 base short, with 6 bases between. The CDR3 sequence is CASSFQENTEAFF. The CDR3 bases are TGTGCCAGCAGCTTTCAGGAGAACACTGAAGCTTTCTTT.

This clone occurred a few times. The CDR3 DNA sequence: TGTGCCAGCAGGCTCGACGATAAGGGCTACACCTTC. This translates into CASRLDDKGYTF. The chain links TRBV28 to TRBJ1-2; D ambiguous. Deletions cut 6 bases from V and 8 bases from J, with 13 bases between. Germline V CDR1 and CDR2: MDHEN, SYDVKM. CDR3 length: 12 amino acids.

This clone was observed a handful of times. This chain connects TRBV19 to TRBJ2-7, with a tentative D call TRBD2 (6 bases). Germline V gene sequence: CDR1 LNHDA, CDR2 SQIVND (reference sequence). This CDR3 contains 13 residues. V was pared by 4 bases and J by 2 bases, with 9 bases between. The CDR3 DNA is TGTGCCAGTAGTACAGGGAGGACCTACGAGCAGTACTTC. This sequence encodes CASSTGRTYEQYF.

This clone has a handful of counts. V is TRBV28 and J is TRBJ1-2; D is undetermined. The CDR3 contains 14 residues. Deletions cut 5 bases from V and 2 bases from J, with 12 bases between. Per germline, CDR1 MDHEN and CDR2 SYDVKM. This CDR3 reads CASSTLDTNYGYTF. In nucleotides, the CDR3 is TGTGCCAGCAGTACATTAGACACGAACTATGGCTACACCTTC.

This chain uses TRBV18 with TRBJ2-7, with 7 bases lining up with TRBD1. There are 17 residues in the CDR3. The germline V gene has CDR1 KGHSH and CDR2 LQKENI. V lost 0 bases and J lost 3; bases outside the gene matches: 11. The CDR3 protein is CASSPPFFGTAVYEQYF. In nucleotides, the CDR3 is TGTGCCAGCTCACCACCGTTCTTCGGGACAGCAGTCTACGAGCAGTACTTC.

The J gene is TRBJ2-5, the V gene TRBV19, with 7 positions matching TRBD1. This CDR3 contains 14 residues. The germline V gene encodes CDR1 LNHDA and CDR2 SQIVND (reference sequence). J gave up 3 bases and V 3 bases, and 4 bases lay outside the gene matches. CDR3 DNA sequence: TGTGCCAGTAGTATCGGGACAGCTAAAGAGACCCAGTACTTC. It translates to CASSIGTAKETQYF.

Comment on this clone: This CDR3 is also generated by other DNA sequences in the sample. This chain uses TRBV18 with TRBJ2-2; D gene unclear. This CDR3 spans 14 amino acids. Per germline, CDR1 KGHSH and CDR2 LQKENI. V lost 2 bases and J lost 0, with 4 bases in between. The CDR3 is CASSPFPNTGELFF. The CDR3 DNA reads as TGTGCCAGCTCACCATTTCCGAACACCGGGGAGCTGTTTTTT. Complete variable domain (other parts from reference TRBV18 and TRBJ2-2): NAGVMQNPRHLVRRRGQEARLRCSPMKGHSHVYWYRQLPEEGLKFMVYLQKENIIDESGMPKERFSAEFPKEGPSILRIQQVVRGDSAAYFCASSPFPNTGELFFGEGSRLTVL.

This clone has only a few counts. The CDR3: CASSPDRGKTQYF. CDR3 coding DNA: TGTGCCAGCAGCCCCGACAGGGGCAAGACCCAGTACTTC. The rearrangement joins TRBV7-2 to TRBJ2-5, with 8 bases that match TRBD1. This CDR3 has 13 amino acids. Trimming removed 5 bases from V and 6 bases from J; junction bases left unmatched: 5. Germline CDR1 SGHTA, CDR2 FQGNSA.

This clone was seen a handful of times. The chain links TRBV29-1 to TRBJ2-1; 8 bases map to TRBD2. V gave up 6 bases and J gave up 0 bases; unmatched junction bases: 4. The germline CDR1 and CDR2 sequences are SQVTM and ANQGSEA. This CDR3 has 14 residues. The CDR3 region has the DNA TGCAGCGTCGCAGGGACTAGCTCCTACAATGAGCAGTTCTTC. Translated, it gives CSVAGTSSYNEQFF.

This clone was counted at least ten times. J is TRBJ2-4 and V is TRBV7-8; 11 bases fit TRBD1. The V and J ends lost 5 bases and 6 bases, in that order; junction bases with no gene match: 9. The CDR3 contains 16 residues. CDR1 SGHVS and CDR2 FQNEAQ come from the germline V gene. This CDR3 reads CASSPRTGGTGNIQYF. The CDR3 DNA reads TGTGCCAGCAGCCCCCGGACAGGGGGCACAGGAAACATTCAGTACTTC.

The chain recombines TRBV9 with TRBJ1-4; D not resolved. The germline V gene encodes CDR1 SGDLS and CDR2 YYNGEE. The CDR3 has 15 residues. Trimming shortened V by 3 bases and J by 0 bases, and 9 bases separated the two germline ends. CDR3 sequence: CASSAVGATNEKLFF. The CDR3 DNA is TGTGCCAGCAGCGCGGTCGGGGCAACTAATGAAAAACTGTTTTTT.

In this sample, this clone turned up a few times. The chain employs TRBV11-1 and TRBJ1-2; the D gene is possibly TRBD1 (6 bases). V gave up 4 bases and J gave up 0 bases, with 21 bases separating them. The CDR3 contains 18 residues. Germline V gene data show CDR1 as SGHAT and CDR2 as FQDESV (reference sequence). CDR3 nucleotides: TGTGCCAGCAGCTCACAGTTTCAGTTGGACAGCCCTAACTATGGCTACACCTTC. Protein product: CASSSQFQLDSPNYGYTF.

The V call is TRBV7-2, the J call TRBJ2-2; possibly TRBD2 for D (5 bases). Trimming took off 7 bases at V and 1 base at J, with 13 bases between the two ends. The CDR3 totals 15 residues. The germline V gene has CDR1 SGHTA and CDR2 FQGNSA. In DNA form, the CDR3 reads TGTGCCAGCACCCTAGCCCCCGGGAACACCGGGGAGCTGTTTTTT. Its translation is CASTLAPGNTGELFF. The full variable domain, in which reference TRBV7-2 and TRBJ2-2 provide the parts outside the CDR3, is GAGVSQSPSNKVTEKGKDVELRCDPISGHTALYWYRQSLGQGLEFLIYFQGNSAPDKSGLPSDRFSAERTGGSVSTLTIQRTQQEDSAVYLCASTLAPGNTGELFFGEGSRLTVL.

The table lists this clone with many counts. The V call is TRBV27, the J call TRBJ2-1; D is possibly TRBD2 (6 bases). Germline CDR1 is MNHEY and CDR2 is SMNVEV (reference sequence). The CDR3 covers 15 residues. V was clipped by 3 bases and J by 6 bases, with 15 bases between them. CDR3 coding DNA: TGTGCCAGCAGTTTGGGTGGGCAGGGAGGCAATGAGCAGTTCTTC. It is translated as CASSLGGQGGNEQFF.

This clone was detected only a few times. The J gene is TRBJ2-3, the V gene TRBV30; no clear D gene. There are 14 residues in the CDR3. V lost 0 bases to trimming and J lost 0 bases, with 7 bases between them. The germline V gene has CDR1 GTSNPN and CDR2 SVGIG (reference sequence). CDR3 in DNA: TGTGCCTGGAGTGTACAGATTAGCACAGATACGCAGTATTTT. It is translated as CAWSVQISTDTQYF.

This clone was detected a few times. The genes are TRBV4-3 and TRBJ2-1, with D perhaps matching TRBD1 (6 bases). CDR1 and CDR2 from the germline V gene are LGHNA and YSLEER. The CDR3 is made up of 15 amino acids. Trimming removed 3 bases from V and 2 bases from J, with 11 bases in between. CDR3 in DNA: TGCGCCAGCAGCCAGGGGGCCAACACCTACAATGAGCAGTTCTTC. Translation: CASSQGANTYNEQFF.